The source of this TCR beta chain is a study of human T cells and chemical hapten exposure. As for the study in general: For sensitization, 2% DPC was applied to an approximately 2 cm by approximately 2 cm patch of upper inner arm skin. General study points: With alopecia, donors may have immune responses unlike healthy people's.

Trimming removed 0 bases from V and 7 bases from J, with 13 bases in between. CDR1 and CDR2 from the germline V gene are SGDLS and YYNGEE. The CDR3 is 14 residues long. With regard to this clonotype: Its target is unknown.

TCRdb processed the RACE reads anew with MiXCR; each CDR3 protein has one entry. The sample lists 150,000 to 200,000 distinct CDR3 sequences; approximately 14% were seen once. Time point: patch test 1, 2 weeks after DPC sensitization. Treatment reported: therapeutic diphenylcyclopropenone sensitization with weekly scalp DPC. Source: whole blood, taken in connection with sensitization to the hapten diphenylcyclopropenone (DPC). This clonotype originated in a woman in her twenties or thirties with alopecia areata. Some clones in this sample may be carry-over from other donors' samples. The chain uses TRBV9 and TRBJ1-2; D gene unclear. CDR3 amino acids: CASSVEGRLSGYTF. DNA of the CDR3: TGTGCCAGCAGCGTAGAGGGCAGGCTGTCTGGCTACACCTTC.